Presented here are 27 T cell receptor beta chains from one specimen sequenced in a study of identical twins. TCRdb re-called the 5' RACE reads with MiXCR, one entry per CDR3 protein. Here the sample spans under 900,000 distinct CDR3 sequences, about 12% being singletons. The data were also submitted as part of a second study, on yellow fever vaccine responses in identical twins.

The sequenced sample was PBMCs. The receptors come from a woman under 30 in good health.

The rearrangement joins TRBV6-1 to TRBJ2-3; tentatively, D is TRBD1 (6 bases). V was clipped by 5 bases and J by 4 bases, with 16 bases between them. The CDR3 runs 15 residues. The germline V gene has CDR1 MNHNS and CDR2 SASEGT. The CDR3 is CASSRRSRGADTQYF. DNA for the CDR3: TGTGCCAGCAGTCGTAGGAGCAGGGGTGCAGATACGCAGTATTTT.

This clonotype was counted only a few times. CDR3 sequence reads: CASSQDSRFRGHEQFF. The CDR3 DNA reads TGTGCCAGCAGCCAAGATAGCCGGTTCAGGGGCCATGAGCAGTTCTTC. This chain connects TRBV14 to TRBJ2-1; weak D call: TRBD1 (6 bases). The V end was cut by 0 bases, the J end by 8 bases, with 17 bases between. CDR1 is SGHDN, CDR2 FVKESK, per germline. This CDR3 contains 16 residues.

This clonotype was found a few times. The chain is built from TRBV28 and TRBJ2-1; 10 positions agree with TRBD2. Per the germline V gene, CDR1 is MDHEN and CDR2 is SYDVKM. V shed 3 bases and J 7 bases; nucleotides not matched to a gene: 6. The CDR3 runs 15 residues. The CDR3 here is CASSFSPSGRNEQFF. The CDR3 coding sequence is TGTGCCAGCAGTTTTTCTCCTAGCGGGAGAAATGAGCAGTTCTTC.

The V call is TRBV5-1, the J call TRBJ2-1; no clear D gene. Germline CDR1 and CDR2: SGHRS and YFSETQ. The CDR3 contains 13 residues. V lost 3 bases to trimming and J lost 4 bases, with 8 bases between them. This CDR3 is CASSSRVYNEQFF. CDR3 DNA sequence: TGCGCCAGCAGCTCCCGGGTTTACAATGAGCAGTTCTTC.

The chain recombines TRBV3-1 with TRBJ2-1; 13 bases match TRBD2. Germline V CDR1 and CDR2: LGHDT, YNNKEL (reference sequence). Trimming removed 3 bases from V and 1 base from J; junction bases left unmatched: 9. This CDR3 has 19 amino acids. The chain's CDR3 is CASSQGLAGITTSYNEQFF. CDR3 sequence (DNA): TGTGCCAGCAGCCAGGGACTAGCGGGAATAACCACGTCCTACAATGAGCAGTTCTTC.

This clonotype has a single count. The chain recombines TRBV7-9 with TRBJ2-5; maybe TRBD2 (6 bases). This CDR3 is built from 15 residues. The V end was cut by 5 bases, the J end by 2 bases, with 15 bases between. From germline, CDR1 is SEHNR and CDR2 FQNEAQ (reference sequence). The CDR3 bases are TGTGCCAGCAGCATTAGTAGCGGCTCACAAGAGACCCAGTACTTC. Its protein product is CASSISSGSQETQYF.

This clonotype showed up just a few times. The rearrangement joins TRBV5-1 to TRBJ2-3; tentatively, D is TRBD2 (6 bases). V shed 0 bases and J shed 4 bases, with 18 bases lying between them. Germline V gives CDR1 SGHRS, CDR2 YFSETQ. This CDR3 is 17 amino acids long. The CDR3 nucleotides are TGCGCCAGCAGCTTGGCCTTAGGCAGGGAGGCCTCAGATACGCAGTATTTT. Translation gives CASSLALGREASDTQYF.

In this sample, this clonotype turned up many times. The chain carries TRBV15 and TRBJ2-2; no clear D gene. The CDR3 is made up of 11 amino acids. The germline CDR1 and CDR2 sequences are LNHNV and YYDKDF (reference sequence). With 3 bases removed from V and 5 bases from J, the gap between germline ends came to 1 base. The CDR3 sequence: CATSSTGELFF. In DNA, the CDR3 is TGTGCCACCAGCAGTACCGGGGAGCTGTTTTTT.

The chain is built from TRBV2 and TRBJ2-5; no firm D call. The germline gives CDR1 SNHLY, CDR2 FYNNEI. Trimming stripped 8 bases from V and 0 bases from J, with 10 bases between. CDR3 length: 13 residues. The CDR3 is CASHGENQETQYF. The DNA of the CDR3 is TGTGCCAGCCACGGAGAGAACCAAGAGACCCAGTACTTC.

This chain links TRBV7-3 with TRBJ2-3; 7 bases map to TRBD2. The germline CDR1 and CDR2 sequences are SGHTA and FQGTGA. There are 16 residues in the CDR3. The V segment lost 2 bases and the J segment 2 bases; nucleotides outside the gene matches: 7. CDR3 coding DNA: TGTGCCAGCAGCTTAGAAGCGGGATGGGACACAGATACGCAGTATTTT. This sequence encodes CASSLEAGWDTDTQYF.

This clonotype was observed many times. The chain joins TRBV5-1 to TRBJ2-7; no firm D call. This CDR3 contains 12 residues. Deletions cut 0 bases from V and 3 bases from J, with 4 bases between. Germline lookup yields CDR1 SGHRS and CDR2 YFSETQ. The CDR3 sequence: CASSLDIYEQYF. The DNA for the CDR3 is TGCGCCAGCAGCTTGGACATCTACGAGCAGTACTTC.

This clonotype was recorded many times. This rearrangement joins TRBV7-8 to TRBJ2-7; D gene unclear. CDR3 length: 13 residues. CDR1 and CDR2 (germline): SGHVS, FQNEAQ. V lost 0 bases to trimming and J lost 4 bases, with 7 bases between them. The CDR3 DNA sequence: TGTGCCAGCAGCTTAGCTGGGCTATACGAGCAGTACGTC. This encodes CASSLAGLYEQYV.

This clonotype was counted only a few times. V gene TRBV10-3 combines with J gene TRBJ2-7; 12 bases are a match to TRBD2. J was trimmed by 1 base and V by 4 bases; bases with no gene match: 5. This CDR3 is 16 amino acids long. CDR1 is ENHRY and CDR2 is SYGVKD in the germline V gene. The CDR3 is CAISGSSGRVSYEQYF. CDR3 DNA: TGTGCCATCAGTGGGTCTAGCGGGAGGGTTTCCTACGAGCAGTACTTC.

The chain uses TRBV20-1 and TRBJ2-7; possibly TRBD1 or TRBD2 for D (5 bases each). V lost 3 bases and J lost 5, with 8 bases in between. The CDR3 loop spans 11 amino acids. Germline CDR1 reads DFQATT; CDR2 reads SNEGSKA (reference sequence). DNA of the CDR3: TGCAGTGCTAGCTCGGGGCACGAGCAGTACGTC. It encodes CSASSGHEQYV.

Here the CDR3 DNA reads TGTGCCACCGATAGGGCGCCGTTCACTGAAGCTTTCTTT. This gives the protein CATDRAPFTEAFF. V usage is TRBV6-1 and J usage is TRBJ1-1; D gene unclear. CDR3 length: 13 residues. Germline CDR1 MNHNS, CDR2 SASEGT. V was pared by 10 bases and J by 4 bases, with 16 bases between.

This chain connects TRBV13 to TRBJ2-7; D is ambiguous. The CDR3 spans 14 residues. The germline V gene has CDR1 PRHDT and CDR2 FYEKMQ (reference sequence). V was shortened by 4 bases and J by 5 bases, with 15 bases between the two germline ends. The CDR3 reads CASSSRLESHEQYF. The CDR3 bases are TGTGCCAGCAGCTCTCGGTTAGAGTCTCACGAGCAGTACTTC.

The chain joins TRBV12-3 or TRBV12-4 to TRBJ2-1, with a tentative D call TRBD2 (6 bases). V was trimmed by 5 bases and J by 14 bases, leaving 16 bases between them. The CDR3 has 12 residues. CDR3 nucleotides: TGTGCCAGCAGTCCCTCCTCCGGAGGGGAGTTCTTC. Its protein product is CASSPSSGGEFF.

The DNA of the CDR3 is TGTGCCAGCAGCCAAGATGACAGGGGAAACGCTGAAGCTTTCTTT. Translated, it gives CASSQDDRGNAEAFF. The V call is TRBV4-2, the J call TRBJ1-1, with 8 positions matching TRBD1. V shed 0 bases and J 6 bases; nucleotides not matched to a gene: 6. The CDR3 extends over 15 amino acids. Germline V gene lookup returns CDR1 LGHNA and CDR2 YNFKEQ.

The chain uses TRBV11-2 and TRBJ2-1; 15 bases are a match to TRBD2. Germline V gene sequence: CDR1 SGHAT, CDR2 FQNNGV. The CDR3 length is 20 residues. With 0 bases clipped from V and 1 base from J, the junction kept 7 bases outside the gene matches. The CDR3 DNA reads TGTGCCAGCAGCTTAGATTGGACTAGCGGGAGGGTTGGGTCCTACAATGAGCAGTTCTTC. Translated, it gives CASSLDWTSGRVGSYNEQFF. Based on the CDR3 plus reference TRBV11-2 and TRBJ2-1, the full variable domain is EAGVAQSPRYKIIEKRQSVAFWCNPISGHATLYWYQQILGQGPKLLIQFQNNGVVDDSQLPKDRFSAERLKGVDSTLKIQPAKLEDSAVYLCASSLDWTSGRVGSYNEQFFGPGTRLTVL.

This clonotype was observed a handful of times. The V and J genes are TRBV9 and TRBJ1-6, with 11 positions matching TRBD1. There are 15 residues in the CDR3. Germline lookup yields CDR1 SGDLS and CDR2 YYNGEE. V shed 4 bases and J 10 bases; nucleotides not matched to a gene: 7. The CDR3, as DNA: TGTGCCAGCAGCATCGGGACAGGGGGAGGATCACCCCTCCACTTT. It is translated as CASSIGTGGGSPLHF. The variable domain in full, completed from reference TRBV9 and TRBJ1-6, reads DSGVTQTPKHLITATGQRVTLRCSPRSGDLSVYWYQQSLDQGLQFLIQYYNGEERAKGNILERFSAQQFPDLHSELNLSSLELGDSALYFCASSIGTGGGSPLHFGNGTRLTVT.

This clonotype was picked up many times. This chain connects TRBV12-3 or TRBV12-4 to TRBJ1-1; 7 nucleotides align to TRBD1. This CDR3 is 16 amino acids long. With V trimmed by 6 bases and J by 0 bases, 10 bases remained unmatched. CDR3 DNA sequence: TGTGCCAGCAGCACCAGCCAGGGACAGATGAACACTGAAGCTTTCTTT. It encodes CASSTSQGQMNTEAFF.

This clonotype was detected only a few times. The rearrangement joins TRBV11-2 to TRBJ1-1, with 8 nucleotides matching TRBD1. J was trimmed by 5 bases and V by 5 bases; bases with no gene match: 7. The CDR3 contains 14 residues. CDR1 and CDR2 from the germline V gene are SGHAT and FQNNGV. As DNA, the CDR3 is TGTGCCAGCAGCACCCCGGACAGGGCGACTGAAGCTTTCTTT. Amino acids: CASSTPDRATEAFF.

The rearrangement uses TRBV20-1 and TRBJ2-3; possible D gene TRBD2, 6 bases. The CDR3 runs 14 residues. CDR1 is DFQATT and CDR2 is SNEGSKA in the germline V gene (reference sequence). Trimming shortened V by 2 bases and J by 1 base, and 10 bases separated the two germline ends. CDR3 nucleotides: TGCAGTGCTAGATATAGCGGACGCACAGATACGCAGTATTTT. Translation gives CSARYSGRTDTQYF.

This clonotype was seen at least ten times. Here the CDR3 reads CSASGQMNTEAFF. The CDR3 DNA sequence: TGCAGTGCTAGCGGACAGATGAACACTGAAGCTTTCTTT. V usage is TRBV20-1 and J usage is TRBJ1-1; D might be TRBD1 (6 bases). V lost 3 bases to trimming and J lost 0 bases, with 8 bases between them. The CDR3 covers 13 residues. The germline gives CDR1 DFQATT, CDR2 SNEGSKA (reference sequence).

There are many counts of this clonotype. CDR3 sequence reads: CASSFSAGSDTQYF. CDR3 DNA: TGTGCCAGCAGTTTTTCAGCGGGATCGGATACGCAGTATTTT. The chain links TRBV12-3 or TRBV12-4 to TRBJ2-3; 7 bases map to TRBD2. Unmatched junction bases numbered 6, after V lost 3 bases and J lost 6 bases. The CDR3 loop spans 14 amino acids.

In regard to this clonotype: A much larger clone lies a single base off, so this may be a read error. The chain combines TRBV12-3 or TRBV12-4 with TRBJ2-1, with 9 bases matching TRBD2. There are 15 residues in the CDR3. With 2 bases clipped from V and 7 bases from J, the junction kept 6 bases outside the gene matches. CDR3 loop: CASSLSSGMRNEQFF. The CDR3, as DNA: TGTGCCAGCAGTTTATCTAGCGGGATGCGGAATGAGCAGTTCTTC.

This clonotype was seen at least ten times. DNA for the CDR3: TGCAGCGTTGTCCCGTCTAGTAGCCGAACCGGGGAGCTGTTTTTT. Encoded protein: CSVVPSSSRTGELFF. This rearrangement joins TRBV29-1 to TRBJ2-2; D gene uncertain. Trimming took 4 bases from V and 5 from J, leaving 17 bases between them. The CDR3 spans 15 residues. The germline V gene encodes CDR1 SQVTM and CDR2 ANQGSEA.